The clone carrying this T cell receptor beta chain was found a few times. Its antigen is still unknown. TCRdb reprocessed the reads with MiXCR, giving one entry per CDR3 protein. Of fewer than 900,000 distinct CDR3 sequences listed, around 29% were seen once; the top ten hold under 15%. The data stem from a study of T cell repertoires in cytomegalovirus infection. Looking at the study overall: Shared public TCR beta signatures pointed to both CMV infection and a matching HLA type.

Whole-study findings and limits: Cumulated frequencies of public TCR beta families served to identify carriers of CMV plus the relevant HLA. The study found HLA-C-restricted CMV-specific TCR beta clonotypes dominating the ex vivo response.

Losses at the gene ends were 0 bases for V and 5 bases for J; bases not matched to a gene: 4. Germline V gene data show CDR1 as MNHEY and CDR2 as SVGEGT. The CDR3 spans 16 residues. The sample was cultured CD8+ T cells from PBMCs, taken from culture after CMV antigen stimulation. The source is a human donor in good health (CMV status not recorded). Some clones in this sample may be carry-over from other donors' samples. V usage is TRBV6-2 or TRBV6-3 and J usage is TRBJ2-7, with 13 bases fitting TRBD2. The CDR3 nucleotides read TGTGCCAGCAGTTACTCGAGACTAGCGGGGGGTAACGAGCAGTACGTC. Amino acids: CASSYSRLAGGNEQYV.